The rows below give T cell receptor beta chains drawn from one sample of a study of CD8+CD57+ T cells in acquired aplastic anemia. TCRdb re-derived calls from the reads in MiXCR, one entry per CDR3 protein. The table lists 270,000 or so distinct CDR3 sequences, approximately 79% of them singletons, with roughly two fifths in the top ten. The sequenced material came from sorted CD4+, CD8+, or CD8+CD57+ T cells (not recorded which) from PBMCs. The receptors were gathered from a human donor with aplastic anemia. Both conserved end residues are part of each CDR3. A D gene is named only where the DNA matches it firmly. Clone size appears in some rows only: once, few, many, or a class for an expanded clone.

v_gene	abundance	d_gene	j_gene	CDR3aa	CDR3nt
TRBV7-3	-	-	TRBJ2-1	CASSLGGGRKDTQQFF	TGTGCCAGCAGCTTAGGGGGCGGACGGAAAGATACGCAGCAGTTCTTC
TRBV2	-	-	TRBJ1-6	CASSTAGVRATLHF	TGTGCCAGCAGTACGGCAGGGGTACGGGCGACCCTCCACTTC
TRBV4-2	-	-	TRBJ1-1	CALRLDLTGNTEAFF	TGTGCCTTGCGCTTAGATCTGACAGGGAACACTGAAGCTTTCTTT
TRBV7-8	-	-	TRBJ2-5	CATSWGCSQETQYF	TGTGCCACCAGCTGGGGCTGCAGCCAAGAGACGCAGTACTTC
TRBV19	-	TRBD1	TRBJ2-3	CASSIGGQTNNTQFF	TGTGCCAGCAGTATAGGGGGCCAGACCAACAATACGCAGTTTTTC
TRBV7-9	-	-	TRBJ2-7	CASSFRGDGYEQYF	TGTGCCAGCAGCTTCAGGGGCGACGGCTACGAGCAGTACTTC
TRBV11-3	-	-	TRBJ2-5	CAGRLTRATQYF	TGTGCCGGCCGCTTGACTAGGGCGACCCAGTACTTC
TRBV2	-	TRBD1	TRBJ1-1	CASSGNRGGKTEAFF	TGTGCCAGCAGTGGAAACAGGGGGGGGAAAACTGAAGCTTTCTTT
TRBV7-2	-	-	TRBJ2-3	CASSFPPGRTAQSF	TGTGCCAGCAGCTTTCCGCCAGGCCGCACTGCCCAGTCCTTT
TRBV7-3	-	-	TRBJ2-1	CASSLTNRAKDTQQFF	TGTGCCAGCAGCTTAACCAACCGGGCAAAAGACACCCAGCAGTTCTTC
TRBV7-9	-	-	TRBJ2-7	CASSFKRSCYEEYF	TGTGCCAGCAGCTTTAAAAGAAGCTGCTACGAGGAGTACTTC
TRBV12-3/TRBV12-4	-	-	TRBJ1-1	CASSLSLAGADEKFF	TGTGCCAGCAGCTTGTCTCTGGCCGGGGCGGATGAAAAATTCTTT
TRBV7-8	once	-	TRBJ1-2	CASSLARGAVAQCYTF	TGTGCCAGCAGCTTAGCGAGAGGCGCCGTCGCGCAGTGCTACACCTTC
TRBV2	-	-	TRBJ2-5	CAGLGGAKPQYF	TGTGCCGGCCTTGGGGGGGCGAAGCCTCAGTACTTC
TRBV15	once	-	TRBJ2-7	CASSTASFYEKQYF	TGTGCCAGCAGTACGGCGTCGTTCTACGAGAAGCAGTACTTC
TRBV19	many	-	TRBJ2-2	CASTQGRSYTGELFF	TGTGCCAGTACCCAGGGGAGGAGTTACACCGGGGAGCTGTTTTTT
TRBV7-9	-	TRBD2	TRBJ2-3	CASSFQRSGGSTDTQYF	TGTGCCAGCAGCTTTCAAAGAAGCGGGGGGAGCACAGATACGCAGTATTTT
TRBV9	-	TRBD1	TRBJ2-7	CASSPRDRAHEQYF	TGTGCCAGCAGCCCCCGGGACAGGGCCCACGAGCAGTACTTC
TRBV15	-	-	TRBJ1-3	CATSRGGGGNTIYF	TGTGCCACCAGCAGAGGGGGGGGGGGAAACACCATATATTTT
TRBV15	-	TRBD1	TRBJ2-1	CATSTGTGYNEQFF	TGTGCCACCAGCACAGGGACAGGGTACAATGAGCAGTTCTTC